This T cell receptor (beta chain) is from a study of OX40 agonist ivuxolimab in advanced cancers. Findings and limits, study-wide: The work left the antigen specificity of expanded peripheral T cells undetermined.

Germline loops: CDR1 MNHEY, CDR2 SMNVEV (reference sequence). The CDR3 covers 12 residues. V dropped 8 bases and J dropped 4 bases, with 12 bases sitting between them. Measured with immunoSEQ multiplex PCR; TCRdb has only the in-frame clones, and not every one. The table has roughly 19,000 clones, 75% to 85% seen once. Comment on this clone: The target antigen is unknown.

Anyone with autoimmune disease history or systemic immunosuppression was excluded. Blood specimens came from baseline, cycle 4 day 1, and cycle 7 day 1. The receptor was isolated from an adult with an advanced solid tumor such as melanoma, head and neck, liver or kidney cancer. This chain uses TRBV27 with TRBJ2-7; no firm D call. The source was CD4+ or CD8+ T cells sorted from blood, collected in a trial of the OX40 agonist ivuxolimab. CDR3 amino acids: CASSGPQYEQYF. The DNA for the CDR3 is TGTGCCAGCTCCGGGCCACAATACGAGCAGTACTTC.